Listed here is a single T cell receptor (beta chain). The data were taken from a study of T cell repertoires in aging, cancer and after chemotherapy. TCR beta rearrangements were amplified from peripheral blood genomic DNA. Multiplex touch-down PCR with TRB-A/B primers amplified rearranged V-D-J TRB sequences. MiXCR, run by TCRdb on the multiplex PCR reads, gives a single entry per CDR3 protein. This sample yields around 440 distinct CDR3 sequences, of which around 58% are seen a single time; around two thirds belongs to the top ten. Germline V gene lookup returns CDR1 SGHAT and CDR2 FQDESV (reference sequence). With 5 bases removed from V and 2 bases from J, the gap between germline ends came to 7 bases. This CDR3 has 12 amino acids.

The sequence came from a human donor with a blood cancer. This chain uses TRBV11-1 with TRBJ2-7, with D tentatively TRBD1 (5 bases). The sample was blood. The CDR3 DNA reads as TGTGCCAGCAGCCAGGACACCTACGAGCAGTACTTC. Translated: CASSQDTYEQYF.